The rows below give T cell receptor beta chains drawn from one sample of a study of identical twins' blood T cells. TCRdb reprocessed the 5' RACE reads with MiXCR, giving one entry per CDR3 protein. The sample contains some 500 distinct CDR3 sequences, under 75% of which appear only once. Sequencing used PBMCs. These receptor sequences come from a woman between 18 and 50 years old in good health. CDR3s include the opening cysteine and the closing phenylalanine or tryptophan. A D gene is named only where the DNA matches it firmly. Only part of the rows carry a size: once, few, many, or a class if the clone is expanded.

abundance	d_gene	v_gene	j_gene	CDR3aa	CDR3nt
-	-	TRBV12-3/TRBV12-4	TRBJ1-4	CASTMWQHTNEKLFF	TGTGCCAGCACCATGTGGCAACACACTAATGAAAAACTGTTTTTT
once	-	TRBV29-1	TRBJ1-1	CSVVTVDTEAFF	TGCAGCGTGGTGACAGTGGACACTGAAGCTTTCTTT
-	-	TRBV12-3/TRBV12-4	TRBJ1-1	CASSPRVNTEAFF	TGTGCCAGCAGTCCCAGGGTGAACACTGAAGCTTTCTTT
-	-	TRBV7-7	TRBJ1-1	CASSPAAGLEAFF	TGTGCCAGCAGCCCCGCCGCAGGTCTCGAAGCTTTCTTT
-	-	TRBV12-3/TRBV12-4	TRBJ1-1	CASSYGGHGEAFF	TGTGCCAGCAGTTATGGAGGGCATGGTGAAGCTTTCTTT
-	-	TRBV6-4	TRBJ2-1	CASSDGSPNEQFF	TGTGCCAGCAGTGACGGGAGCCCGAATGAGCAGTTCTTC
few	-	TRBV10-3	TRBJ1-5	CAISESETRSNQPQHF	TGTGCCATCAGTGAGTCGGAAACTCGTAGCAATCAGCCCCAGCATTTT
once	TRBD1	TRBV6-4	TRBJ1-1	CASRDRGRVLFPEAFF	TGTGCCAGCCGAGACAGGGGGCGCGTCCTGTTCCCTGAAGCTTTCTTT
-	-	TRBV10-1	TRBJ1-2	CASSNRTHGYTF	TGCGCCAGCAGTAACAGGACGCATGGCTACACCTTC
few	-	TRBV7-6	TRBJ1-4	CASSFGLFPNEKLFF	TGTGCCAGCAGCTTCGGGCTATTTCCCAATGAAAAACTGTTTTTT